A single T cell receptor beta chain is shown here with its context. Its antigen is still unknown. The record originates from a study of tumor-infiltrating lymphocytes in primary liver carcinoma. This CDR3 is built from 11 residues. Germline V gene lookup returns CDR1 SGHDN and CDR2 FVKESK. The V end was cut by 1 base, the J end by 8 bases, with 6 bases between. In addition to blood RNA drawn from unsorted whole blood, germline DNA was extracted. Study conclusions and caveats: With p = 0.039, the top-250-clone fraction in tumors significantly exceeded that in blood.

Priming with a constant-region primer yielded TCR beta cDNA from around 0.45 ug total RNA. The TCR beta library was amplified through three nested multiplex PCR rounds in a modified ARM-PCR procedure. Forward primers for TRBV1-TRBV30 and a C-beta reverse primer served the first two PCR rounds, at about 10 cycles each. A single record per CDR3 protein comes from TCRdb applying MiXCR to the multiplex PCR reads. The data show a few hundred thousand distinct CDR3 sequences, approximately 54% seen once. The gene calls are TRBV14 and TRBJ2-7; D unresolved. This sequence was found in a woman aged 25 to 39 with primary liver carcinoma and hepatitis B virus infection. The sequenced sample consisted of peripheral blood. The chain's CDR3 is CASSQGAKQYF. The DNA of the CDR3 is TGTGCCAGCAGCCAAGGTGCCAAGCAGTACTTC. Complete variable domain (other parts from reference TRBV14 and TRBJ2-7): EAGVTQFPSHSVIEKGQTVTLRCDPISGHDNLYWYRRVMGKEIKFLLHFVKESKQDESGMPNNRFLAERTGGTYSTLKVQPAELEDSGVYFCASSQGAKQYFGPGTRLTVT.